The next 2 T cell receptor beta chains were all read from a single sample in a study of OX40 agonist ivuxolimab in advanced cancers. Clones were sequenced by immunoSEQ multiplex PCR, and TCRdb holds only the in-frame ones, with some missing. The sample shows some 80,000 clones, under 90% of them seen only once. Specimen: CD4+ or CD8+ T cells sorted from blood, collected in a trial of the OX40 agonist ivuxolimab. The source is an adult with an advanced solid tumor such as melanoma, head and neck, liver or kidney cancer.

V and J are TRBV5-4 and TRBJ1-1; 8 bases agree with TRBD1. Germline V gene data show CDR1 as SGHNT and CDR2 as YYREEE (reference sequence). The CDR3 spans 19 residues. J lost 3 bases, V lost 3 bases, and 19 bases had no gene match. CDR3 bases: TGTGCCAGCAGCTCTCTCTACCTGACAGGGGACCTTAAGGACACTGAAGCTTTCTTT. As protein: CASSSLYLTGDLKDTEAFF.

V gene TRBV18 combines with J gene TRBJ2-7; D remains unclear. The germline gives CDR1 KGHSH, CDR2 LQKENI. The germline V and J ends were trimmed by 3 bases and 2 bases, with 14 bases remaining between them. The CDR3 is made up of 15 amino acids. CDR3 coding DNA: TGTGCCAGCTCACCGCTAATATCCACCCCCTACGAGCAGTACTTC. It codes for CASSPLISTPYEQYF.